The rows below give T cell receptor beta chains drawn from one sample of a study of blood T cells in healthy people across ages. MiXCR, run by TCRdb on the 5' RACE reads, gives a single entry per CDR3 protein. Of over 1,500,000 distinct CDR3 sequences detected, 39% appear once; the ten largest clones hold 20% to 25%. Sequencing was done on a sample of blood. The receptors stem from a human donor in good health. Both conserved end residues are part of each CDR3. The order of the fields is clone size, V gene, J gene, D gene, CDR3 DNA, CDR3 protein. D genes are given only for firm matches. Where a row states a size, it is once, few, many or the class of an expanded clone; other rows omit it.

clone size: -
V gene: TRBV7-3
J gene: TRBJ2-3
D gene: -
CDR3 DNA: TGTGCCAGCAGCCCGTCCCCATATTATGGTGATACGCGGTATTTT
CDR3 protein: CASSPSPYYGDTRYF

clone size: -
V gene: TRBV27
J gene: TRBJ1-1
D gene: -
CDR3 DNA: TGTGCCAGCCATCAGGGAGATTGGGAGACTGAAGCTTTCTTT
CDR3 protein: CASHQGDWETEAFF

clone size: few
V gene: TRBV6-4
J gene: TRBJ2-4
D gene: -
CDR3 DNA: TGTGCCAGCAGGGACGGGGTGTCGGAGCAGTACTTC
CDR3 protein: CASRDGVSEQYF

clone size: -
V gene: TRBV4-3
J gene: TRBJ2-7
D gene: -
CDR3 DNA: TGCGCCAGCAGCCAAGGGGGCGGGACAGTCTACAATGAGCAGTACTTC
CDR3 protein: CASSQGGGTVYNEQYF

clone size: -
V gene: TRBV2
J gene: TRBJ2-3
D gene: -
CDR3 DNA: TGTGCCAGCAGTGACGGTGGCGGGGGCACAGATACGCAGTATTTT
CDR3 protein: CASSDGGGGTDTQYF

clone size: -
V gene: TRBV10-3
J gene: TRBJ2-6
D gene: -
CDR3 DNA: TGTGCCATCTCCAGGTTCTCTGGGGCCAACGTCCTGACTTTC
CDR3 protein: CAISRFSGANVLTF

clone size: -
V gene: TRBV7-2
J gene: TRBJ1-2
D gene: TRBD1
CDR3 DNA: TGTGCCAGCACCAATGCCCCACAGGGGATGAGCTACACCTTC
CDR3 protein: CASTNAPQGMSYTF

clone size: -
V gene: TRBV4-3
J gene: TRBJ1-2
D gene: -
CDR3 DNA: TGCGCCAGCAGCCAAGATCGGGGGTATGGCCACACCTTC
CDR3 protein: CASSQDRGYGHTF

clone size: -
V gene: TRBV7-2
J gene: TRBJ2-1
D gene: TRBD2
CDR3 DNA: TGTGCCAGCGGCTTAGGTGAGCTAGCGGGCTCCTACAATGAGCAGTTCTTC
CDR3 protein: CASGLGELAGSYNEQFF

clone size: -
V gene: TRBV4-3
J gene: TRBJ2-5
D gene: -
CDR3 DNA: TGCGCCAGCAGCCAAGTGGAGGGGTACCAAGAGACCCAGTACTTC
CDR3 protein: CASSQVEGYQETQYF

clone size: -
V gene: TRBV5-8
J gene: TRBJ1-2
D gene: -
CDR3 DNA: TGTGCCAGCAGCTTTGACAGGTTGGGCTACACCTTC
CDR3 protein: CASSFDRLGYTF

clone size: -
V gene: TRBV12-5
J gene: TRBJ2-2
D gene: TRBD2
CDR3 DNA: TGTGCTAGTGGTTTTATTGGTGGCGGGGGTATGACCGGGGAGCTGTTTTTT
CDR3 protein: CASGFIGGGGMTGELFF

clone size: -
V gene: TRBV6-6
J gene: TRBJ1-3
D gene: -
CDR3 DNA: TGTGCCAGCAGACAGGGCCCGGGAAACACCATATATTTT
CDR3 protein: CASRQGPGNTIYF

clone size: -
V gene: TRBV7-2
J gene: TRBJ1-1
D gene: -
CDR3 DNA: TGTGCCAGCAGCTCCCTGCCGTACAGGGATGACACTGAAGCTTTCTTT
CDR3 protein: CASSSLPYRDDTEAFF

clone size: -
V gene: TRBV7-8
J gene: TRBJ1-1
D gene: -
CDR3 DNA: TGTGCCAGCAGGGACAGCCACGTTGAAGCTTTCTTT
CDR3 protein: CASRDSHVEAFF

clone size: -
V gene: TRBV7-8
J gene: TRBJ2-7
D gene: TRBD1
CDR3 DNA: TGTGCCAGCAGCTTGGGGACAGGGGGTTTTGATTCCTACGAGCAGTACTTC
CDR3 protein: CASSLGTGGFDSYEQYF

clone size: -
V gene: TRBV12-3/TRBV12-4
J gene: TRBJ2-6
D gene: TRBD1
CDR3 DNA: TGTGCCAGCAGTCCCTCACAGGGGGCTACTGGGGCCAACGTCCTGACTTTC
CDR3 protein: CASSPSQGATGANVLTF

clone size: -
V gene: TRBV5-1
J gene: TRBJ1-1
D gene: TRBD1
CDR3 DNA: TGCGCCAGCAGCTTGGAAGGGGACCACAGGGGTGAAGCTTTCTTT
CDR3 protein: CASSLEGDHRGEAFF

clone size: -
V gene: TRBV5-1
J gene: TRBJ2-7
D gene: -
CDR3 DNA: TGCGCCAGCAGCTCAGGACCGGGTACCCTCTACGAGCAGTACTTC
CDR3 protein: CASSSGPGTLYEQYF

clone size: -
V gene: TRBV18
J gene: TRBJ2-6
D gene: TRBD1
CDR3 DNA: TGTGCCAGCTCACCGGGACAGGGAAAATCTGGGGCCAACGTCCTGACTTTC
CDR3 protein: CASSPGQGKSGANVLTF

clone size: few
V gene: TRBV28
J gene: TRBJ2-3
D gene: -
CDR3 DNA: TGTGCCAGCAGTACCAACGGGGGAAGCACAGATACGCAGTATTTT
CDR3 protein: CASSTNGGSTDTQYF

clone size: -
V gene: TRBV5-1
J gene: TRBJ2-7
D gene: TRBD2
CDR3 DNA: TGCGCCAGCAGCACGGGACTAGCCAGCGAGCAGTACTTC
CDR3 protein: CASSTGLASEQYF

clone size: few
V gene: TRBV9
J gene: TRBJ1-2
D gene: TRBD1
CDR3 DNA: TGTGCCAGCAGCTCCCCCGGGACAGGGAGTTCGAGTAACTATGGCTACACCTTC
CDR3 protein: CASSSPGTGSSSNYGYTF

clone size: -
V gene: TRBV10-3
J gene: TRBJ1-1
D gene: TRBD1
CDR3 DNA: TGTGCCATCGCTGACAGGGCGTTGGGCACTGAAGCTTTCTTT
CDR3 protein: CAIADRALGTEAFF

clone size: -
V gene: TRBV6-6
J gene: TRBJ2-3
D gene: -
CDR3 DNA: TGTGCCAGCAGTTACTCAAACGACGGAACGACCACAGATACGCAGTATTTT
CDR3 protein: CASSYSNDGTTTDTQYF

clone size: once
V gene: TRBV20-1
J gene: TRBJ1-1
D gene: -
CDR3 DNA: TGCAGTGCCGAGGCGGGGGTCATCGAAGCTTTCTTT
CDR3 protein: CSAEAGVIEAFF

clone size: many
V gene: TRBV7-9
J gene: TRBJ1-2
D gene: -
CDR3 DNA: TGTGCCAGCAGCAGAGGATGGGGTCAGAACTATGGCTACACCTTC
CDR3 protein: CASSRGWGQNYGYTF

clone size: few
V gene: TRBV4-2
J gene: TRBJ2-5
D gene: -
CDR3 DNA: TGTGCCAGCAGCCAAGATCGGGCTAGTCAAGAGACCCAGTACTTC
CDR3 protein: CASSQDRASQETQYF

clone size: -
V gene: TRBV27
J gene: TRBJ1-2
D gene: -
CDR3 DNA: TGTGCCAGCAGTTTAACCTTGGGGGACTATGGCTACACCTTC
CDR3 protein: CASSLTLGDYGYTF

clone size: -
V gene: TRBV27
J gene: TRBJ1-1
D gene: TRBD1
CDR3 DNA: TGTGCCAGCAGTTTAAACAGGGGGTCCACTGAAGCTTTCTTT
CDR3 protein: CASSLNRGSTEAFF

clone size: -
V gene: TRBV7-2
J gene: TRBJ2-3
D gene: -
CDR3 DNA: TGTGCCAGCAGCCCCCCGGGGGGCCGTGATACGCAGTATTTT
CDR3 protein: CASSPPGGRDTQYF

clone size: many
V gene: TRBV4-2
J gene: TRBJ1-4
D gene: TRBD1
CDR3 DNA: TGTGCCAGCACCTACCGGGACAGGGAGGGAAAACTGTTTTTT
CDR3 protein: CASTYRDREGKLFF

clone size: -
V gene: TRBV14
J gene: TRBJ2-7
D gene: TRBD1
CDR3 DNA: TGTGCCAGCAGCCGAAGGACAGGGCTCTCCTACGAGCAGTACTTC
CDR3 protein: CASSRRTGLSYEQYF

clone size: -
V gene: TRBV7-9
J gene: TRBJ2-3
D gene: -
CDR3 DNA: TGTGCCAGCAGCTTAGGGGTGGCAGCCCTATCCACAGATACGCAGTATTTT
CDR3 protein: CASSLGVAALSTDTQYF

clone size: few
V gene: TRBV24-1
J gene: TRBJ2-5
D gene: -
CDR3 DNA: TGTGCCACCAGTGATCCGGGACCTCTCCCCCAAGAGACCCAGTACTTC
CDR3 protein: CATSDPGPLPQETQYF

clone size: few
V gene: TRBV7-7
J gene: TRBJ2-1
D gene: TRBD2
CDR3 DNA: TGTGCTAGCAGCTTATTAGCGGGGGGAGTGGATGAGCAGTTCTTC
CDR3 protein: CASSLLAGGVDEQFF

clone size: once
V gene: TRBV4-1
J gene: TRBJ1-1
D gene: -
CDR3 DNA: TGCGCCAGCAGCGCAAGTCGCGTTGGAACTGAAGCTTTCTTT
CDR3 protein: CASSASRVGTEAFF

clone size: -
V gene: TRBV12-3/TRBV12-4
J gene: TRBJ2-2
D gene: TRBD1
CDR3 DNA: TGTGCCAGCAGCACCTGGGGGACAGGGGGGACCGGGGAGCTGTTTTTT
CDR3 protein: CASSTWGTGGTGELFF

clone size: -
V gene: TRBV7-2
J gene: TRBJ2-6
D gene: -
CDR3 DNA: TGTGCCAGCAGCCCCCAGCCGGGAGGGGCCAACGTCCTGACTTTC
CDR3 protein: CASSPQPGGANVLTF

clone size: once
V gene: TRBV5-1
J gene: TRBJ2-4
D gene: -
CDR3 DNA: TGCGCCAGCAGCTTGGCATTCGGACAGAACATTCAGTACTTC
CDR3 protein: CASSLAFGQNIQYF

clone size: few
V gene: TRBV29-1
J gene: TRBJ2-7
D gene: -
CDR3 DNA: TGCAGCGTTGAAGATACCCTTGATGGTGAGAAGTACTTC
CDR3 protein: CSVEDTLDGEKYF

clone size: -
V gene: TRBV6-1
J gene: TRBJ1-2
D gene: -
CDR3 DNA: TGTGCCAGCAGGGGGGGGGCTCGGAACTATGGCTACACCTTC
CDR3 protein: CASRGGARNYGYTF

clone size: few
V gene: TRBV11-2
J gene: TRBJ2-4
D gene: TRBD2
CDR3 DNA: TGTGCCAGCAGCTTAGGGCGGGGGGGGCCACTAGCCAAAAACATTCAGTACTTC
CDR3 protein: CASSLGRGGPLAKNIQYF